The 15 T cell receptor beta chains below come from one sample, sequenced in a study of identical twins. In TCRdb, the 5' RACE reads were re-called with MiXCR into one record per CDR3 protein. The sample contains some 600,000 distinct CDR3 sequences, just over 7% of which appear only once. These same data were also listed under a study on yellow fever vaccine responses in identical twins.

Sequenced: PBMCs. Every receptor here comes from a woman aged 18-29 years in good health.

This clonotype was counted between two and nine times. V and J are TRBV10-3 and TRBJ1-1; D not certain. This CDR3 is 15 amino acids long. CDR1 and CDR2 (germline): ENHRY, SYGVKD. V lost 5 bases to trimming and J lost 0 bases, with 13 bases between them. The CDR3 region has the DNA TGTGCCATCAGTTCCATCGGACCGATGAACACTGAAGCTTTCTTT. Its protein is CAISSIGPMNTEAFF.

This clonotype has just a few counts. The V gene is TRBV12-3 or TRBV12-4, the J gene TRBJ2-2; weak D call: TRBD2 (7 bases). The CDR3 runs 16 residues. V was clipped by 7 bases and J by 6 bases, with 21 bases between them. CDR3 amino acids: CASTQGGGVWAGELFF. CDR3 coding DNA: TGTGCCAGCACTCAAGGGGGGGGGGTCTGGGCCGGGGAGCTGTTTTTT.

This clonotype was seen repeatedly, ten times or more. The chain uses TRBV29-1 and TRBJ1-4, with D possibly being TRBD1 (5 bases). The V gene lost 6 bases and the J gene lost 5 bases, with 13 bases spanning the gap. The CDR3 extends over 13 amino acids. The germline V gene encodes CDR1 SQVTM and CDR2 ANQGSEA. CDR3 bases: TGCAGCGTGGTCACGGGGCTCAATGAAAAACTGTTTTTT. Translating gives CSVVTGLNEKLFF.

This clonotype was detected a few times. The chain joins TRBV7-6 to TRBJ2-2; tentatively, D is TRBD2 (5 bases). Trimming took off 5 bases at V and 4 bases at J, with 8 bases between the two ends. CDR1 SGHVS and CDR2 FNYEAQ come from the germline V gene. The CDR3 contains 13 residues. CDR3 loop: CASSRDGTGELFF. The CDR3 DNA reads as TGTGCCAGCAGCCGGGATGGCACCGGGGAGCTGTTTTTT.

The CDR3 DNA is TGTGCCAGCAGTGCTGAGGGATCCATCAAAAACATTCAGTACTTC. It is translated as CASSAEGSIKNIQYF. The chain is built from TRBV2 and TRBJ2-4; TRBD2 is a possible D gene (5 bases). The ends were cut back, 4 bases at V and 3 bases at J, with 13 bases in the middle. The CDR3 has 15 residues. Germline V gene data show CDR1 as SNHLY and CDR2 as FYNNEI.

This clonotype was found many times. The V and J genes are TRBV5-1 and TRBJ2-1; 9 bases fit TRBD1. In germline, CDR1 is SGHRS, CDR2 YFSETQ. The CDR3 contains 15 residues. Trimming cost V 0 bases and J 9 bases; bases outside gene matches: 7. The CDR3 loop reads CASSLGDRDYPEQFF. CDR3 in DNA: TGCGCCAGCAGCTTGGGGGACAGGGATTATCCTGAGCAGTTCTTC.

The rearrangement links TRBV20-1 to TRBJ2-7, with a weak D call TRBD2 (5 bases). V shed 6 bases and J shed 7 bases, with 22 bases lying between them. The length of the CDR3 is 14 residues. Germline CDR1 DFQATT, CDR2 SNEGSKA (reference sequence). The CDR3 region has the DNA TGCAGTGCCCCAAGACCTAGCCCCGTGGGGGAGCAGTACTTC. Its translation: CSAPRPSPVGEQYF.

This clonotype was picked up many times. V gene TRBV7-2 combines with J gene TRBJ1-3; TRBD1 might be the D (5 bases). The V and J ends lost 5 bases and 4 bases respectively, with 15 bases between them. Germline V CDR1 and CDR2: SGHTA, FQGNSA. The CDR3 is 15 residues long. The CDR3 DNA sequence: TGTGCCAGCAGCCCTTGGAGGGGAGGGGGAAACACCATATATTTT. Translated: CASSPWRGGGNTIYF.

This clonotype has only a few counts. The gene calls are TRBV9 and TRBJ2-3, with 10 bases aligning to TRBD2. The CDR3 sequence is 17 residues long. V shed 1 base and J 2 bases; nucleotides not matched to a gene: 7. Germline CDR1 reads SGDLS; CDR2 reads YYNGEE. This chain's CDR3 is CASSVSILAGDTDTQYF. CDR3 nucleotide sequence: TGTGCCAGCAGCGTATCGATCCTAGCGGGGGACACAGATACGCAGTATTTT.

This clonotype was found a few times. The chain has TRBV5-1 and TRBJ2-3; 8 positions match TRBD2. The trim removed 3 bases at V and 0 bases at J, leaving 9 bases unmatched. The germline CDR1 and CDR2 sequences are SGHRS and YFSETQ. CDR3 size: 17 residues. The CDR3 loop reads CASSSKPTSVSTDTQYF. CDR3 DNA sequence: TGCGCCAGCAGCTCAAAACCGACTAGCGTTAGCACAGATACGCAGTATTTT.

This clonotype turned up a few times. The chain uses TRBV20-1 and TRBJ2-7; 9 nucleotides align to TRBD1. This CDR3 is 15 amino acids long. V was pared by 1 base and J by 6 bases, with 10 bases of the junction left unmatched. From germline, CDR1 is DFQATT and CDR2 SNEGSKA (reference sequence). Here the CDR3 DNA reads TGCAGTGCTAGAGTACCGGGACAGGGTCCAGCCGAGCAGTACGTC. Protein product: CSARVPGQGPAEQYV.

This clonotype came up a few times. This rearrangement joins TRBV28 to TRBJ2-7; TRBD1 matches 7 bases. The CDR3 covers 16 residues. CDR1 and CDR2 (germline): MDHEN, SYDVKM. J lost 4 bases, V lost 6 bases, and 15 bases had no gene match. Here the CDR3 DNA reads TGTGCCAGCAGCAAAAACCTAGGGGGCTTTCGGTACGAGCAGTACTTC. As protein: CASSKNLGGFRYEQYF.

This clonotype occurred a few times. The chain couples TRBV6-5 to TRBJ2-3, with 9 bases aligning to TRBD2. J was trimmed by 2 bases and V by 7 bases; bases with no gene match: 7. The germline V gene has CDR1 MNHEY and CDR2 SVGAGI. CDR3 length equals 15 residues. The CDR3 coding sequence is TGTGCCAGCACTTCCAGCGGGGGGCCCACAGATACGCAGTATTTT. Its protein product is CASTSSGGPTDTQYF.

This clonotype was counted at least ten times. CDR3 DNA: TGTGCCAGCGGGCTAGCTGAGCGGGGGGGCCTAGGGCAGTTCTTC. This translates into CASGLAERGGLGQFF. This chain uses TRBV6-1 with TRBJ2-1, with 10 bases matching TRBD2. The V segment lost 8 bases and the J segment 12 bases; nucleotides outside the gene matches: 16. This CDR3 contains 15 residues. Germline CDR1 reads MNHNS; CDR2 reads SASEGT.

This sequence joins TRBV6-5 and TRBJ2-3; 9 bases are a match to TRBD2. J gave up 2 bases and V 2 bases, and 11 bases lay outside the gene matches. Germline V gene data show CDR1 as MNHEY and CDR2 as SVGAGI. The length of the CDR3 is 18 residues. CDR3 protein: CASSYPAPSGVPTDTQYF. Written as DNA, the CDR3 is TGTGCCAGCAGTTACCCTGCCCCTAGCGGGGTACCCACAGATACGCAGTATTTT.